This record looks at one TCR beta chain sequence and its context. The record originates from a study of T cell changes during pregnancy in multiple sclerosis. V shed 3 bases and J shed 1 base, with 18 bases lying between them. Germline loops: CDR1 SEHNR, CDR2 FQNEAQ (reference sequence). There are 17 residues in the CDR3. Repertoires were generated with immunoSEQ multiplex PCR, while TCRdb's copy carries only in-frame clones and drops some. In the table there are 20,000 to 25,000 clones, around 85% of which are singletons. This sequence originates from a female donor with multiple sclerosis, enrolled in a pregnancy study. The V and J genes are TRBV7-9 and TRBJ1-1; no definite D call. The material sequenced was CD8+ T cells from peripheral blood mononuclear cells, taken before pregnancy. The CDR3 coding sequence is TGTGCCAGCAGCTTCACAAATTTACAGAAGTGGAACACTGAAGCTTTCTTT. Its protein is CASSFTNLQKWNTEAFF.